This T cell receptor beta chain is drawn from a study of cytomegalovirus exposure and HLA in healthy donors. Looking at the study overall: Roughly 92 million unique TCRs, all from HLA-typed donors, were included in an early release of the data.

On this clone itself: Its antigen is undetermined.

Study-wide points: In an earlier analysis, about 87% or about 30%: the productive usage of most TCR beta V segments. What was likely a sequencing artifact was a cluster of highly shared sequence variants.

J was trimmed by 5 bases and V by 4 bases; bases with no gene match: 11. Germline V gene data show CDR1 as SGHTA and CDR2 as FQGNSA. CDR3 length: 18 amino acids. PCR primers comprised 60 Vbeta and 13 Jbeta primers. TCRdb keeps only in-frame clones here, not all; method: immunoSEQ multiplex PCR. The listing records 100,000 to 150,000 clones. Source material: PBMCs. This sequence originates from a man aged 40-50 years in good health and CMV-seronegative. The rearrangement uses TRBV7-2 and TRBJ2-2; TRBD2 aligns across 12 bases. CDR3 sequence reads: CASSSSSGRALVTGELFF. CDR3 nucleotide sequence: TGTGCCAGCAGCTCCTCTAGCGGGAGGGCCTTAGTAACCGGGGAGCTGTTTTTT. Together with reference TRBV7-2 and TRBJ2-2, the CDR3 gives the full variable domain: GAGVSQSPSNKVTEKGKDVELRCDPISGHTALYWYRQSLGQGLEFLIYFQGNSAPDKSGLPSDRFSAERTGGSVSTLTIQRTQQEDSAVYLCASSSSSGRALVTGELFFGEGSRLTVL.